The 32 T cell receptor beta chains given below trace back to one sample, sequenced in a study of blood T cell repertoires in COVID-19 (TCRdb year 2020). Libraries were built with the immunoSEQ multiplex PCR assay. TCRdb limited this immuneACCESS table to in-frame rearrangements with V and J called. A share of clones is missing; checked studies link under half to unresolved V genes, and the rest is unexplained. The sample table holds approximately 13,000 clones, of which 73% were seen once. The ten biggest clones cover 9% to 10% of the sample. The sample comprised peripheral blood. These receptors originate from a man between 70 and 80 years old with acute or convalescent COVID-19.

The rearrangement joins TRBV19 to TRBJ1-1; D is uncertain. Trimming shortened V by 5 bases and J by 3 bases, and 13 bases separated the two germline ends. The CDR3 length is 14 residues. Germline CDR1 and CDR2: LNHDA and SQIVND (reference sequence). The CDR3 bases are TGTGCCAGTAGTCAGGAACGGGGTTACACTGAAGCTTTCTTT. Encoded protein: CASSQERGYTEAFF.

The CDR3, as DNA: TGTGCCAGCAGCGATAGCGGGGGTTCAGATACGCAGTATTTT. Encoded protein: CASSDSGGSDTQYF. The chain joins TRBV6-5 to TRBJ2-3; 9 bases map to TRBD2. V was clipped by 6 bases and J by 4 bases; unmatched bases: 5. The CDR3 sequence is 14 residues long. CDR1 is MNHEY and CDR2 is SVGAGI in the germline V gene.

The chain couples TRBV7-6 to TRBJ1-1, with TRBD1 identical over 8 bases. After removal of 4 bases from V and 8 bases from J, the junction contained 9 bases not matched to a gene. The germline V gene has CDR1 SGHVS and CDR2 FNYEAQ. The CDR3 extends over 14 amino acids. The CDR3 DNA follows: TGTGCCAGCAGCTCCCAGGGATGGGACAGGGAAGCTTTCTTT. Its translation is CASSSQGWDREAFF.

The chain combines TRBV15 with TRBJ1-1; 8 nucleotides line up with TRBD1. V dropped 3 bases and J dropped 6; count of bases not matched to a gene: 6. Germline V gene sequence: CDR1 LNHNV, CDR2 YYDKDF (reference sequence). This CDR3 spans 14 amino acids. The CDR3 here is CATSRGQDAAEAFF. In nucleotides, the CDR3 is TGTGCCACCAGCAGGGGACAGGATGCTGCTGAAGCTTTCTTT.

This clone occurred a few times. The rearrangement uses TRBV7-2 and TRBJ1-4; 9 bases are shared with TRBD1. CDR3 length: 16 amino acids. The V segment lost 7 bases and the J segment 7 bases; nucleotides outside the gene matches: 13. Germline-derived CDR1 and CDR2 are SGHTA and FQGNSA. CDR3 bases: TGTGCCAGCACCGGAAAAGGAAGGACAGGGGTTGAAAAACTGTTTTTT. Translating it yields CASTGKGRTGVEKLFF.

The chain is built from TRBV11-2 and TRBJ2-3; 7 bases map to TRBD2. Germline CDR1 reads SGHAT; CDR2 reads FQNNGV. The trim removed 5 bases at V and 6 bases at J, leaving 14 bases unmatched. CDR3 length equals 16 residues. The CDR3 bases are TGTGCCAGCAGCCTAAGAACGACTAGCAGGACGGATACGCAGTATTTT. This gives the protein CASSLRTTSRTDTQYF. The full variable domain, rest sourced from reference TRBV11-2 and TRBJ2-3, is EAGVAQSPRYKIIEKRQSVAFWCNPISGHATLYWYQQILGQGPKLLIQFQNNGVVDDSQLPKDRFSAERLKGVDSTLKIQPAKLEDSAVYLCASSLRTTSRTDTQYFGPGTRLTVL.

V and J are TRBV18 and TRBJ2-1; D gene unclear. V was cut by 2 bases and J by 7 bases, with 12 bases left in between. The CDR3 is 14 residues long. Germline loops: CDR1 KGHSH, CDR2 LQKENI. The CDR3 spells CASSPTQGANEQFF. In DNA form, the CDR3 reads TGTGCCAGCTCACCAACGCAAGGAGCGAATGAGCAGTTCTTC.

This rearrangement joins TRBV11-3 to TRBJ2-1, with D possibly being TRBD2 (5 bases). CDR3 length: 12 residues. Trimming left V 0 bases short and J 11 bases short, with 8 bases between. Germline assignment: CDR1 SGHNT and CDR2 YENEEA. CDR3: CASSLEPSQQFF. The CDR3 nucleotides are TGTGCCAGCAGCTTAGAGCCTAGCCAGCAGTTCTTC. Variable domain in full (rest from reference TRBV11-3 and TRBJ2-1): EAGVVQSPRYKIIEKKQPVAFWCNPISGHNTLYWYLQNLGQGPELLIRYENEEAVDDSQLPKDRFSAERLKGVDSTLKIQPAELGDSAVYLCASSLEPSQQFFGPGTRLTVL.

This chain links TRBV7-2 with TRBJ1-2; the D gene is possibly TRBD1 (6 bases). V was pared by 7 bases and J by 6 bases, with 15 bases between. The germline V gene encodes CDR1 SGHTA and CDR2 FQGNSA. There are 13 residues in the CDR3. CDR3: CASKIQGAHGYTF. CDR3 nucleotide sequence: TGTGCCAGCAAAATACAGGGCGCGCATGGCTACACCTTC.

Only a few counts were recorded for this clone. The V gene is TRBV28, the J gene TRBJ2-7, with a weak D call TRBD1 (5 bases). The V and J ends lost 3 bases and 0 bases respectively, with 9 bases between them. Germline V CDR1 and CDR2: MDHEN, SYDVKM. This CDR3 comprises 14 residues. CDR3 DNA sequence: TGTGCCAGCAGTTTTTTGCAGGGCTCCTACGAGCAGTACTTC. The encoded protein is CASSFLQGSYEQYF.

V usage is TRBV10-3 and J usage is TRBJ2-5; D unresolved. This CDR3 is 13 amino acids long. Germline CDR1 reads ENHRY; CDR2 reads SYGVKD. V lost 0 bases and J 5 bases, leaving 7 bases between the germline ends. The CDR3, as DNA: TGTGCCATCAGTGAGTCCCCTACCGAGACCCAGTACTTC. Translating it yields CAISESPTETQYF.

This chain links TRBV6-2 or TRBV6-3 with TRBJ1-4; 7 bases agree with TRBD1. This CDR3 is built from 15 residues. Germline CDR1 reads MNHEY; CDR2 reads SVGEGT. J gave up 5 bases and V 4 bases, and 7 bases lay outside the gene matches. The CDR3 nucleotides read TGTGCCAGCAGTTCGCATGGGACAGACAATGAAAAACTGTTTTTT. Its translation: CASSSHGTDNEKLFF.

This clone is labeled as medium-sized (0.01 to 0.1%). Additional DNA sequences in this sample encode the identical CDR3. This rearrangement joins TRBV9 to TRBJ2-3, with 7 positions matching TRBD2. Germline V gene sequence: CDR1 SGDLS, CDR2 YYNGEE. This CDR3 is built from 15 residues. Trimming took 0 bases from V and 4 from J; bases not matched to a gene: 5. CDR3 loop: CASSVGPGGADTQYF. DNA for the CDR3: TGTGCCAGCAGCGTAGGCCCGGGGGGAGCAGATACGCAGTATTTT.

The CDR3 loop is CASSYGVSDAGELFF. The CDR3 nucleotides read TGTGCCAGCAGCTACGGGGTGAGCGATGCCGGGGAGCTGTTTTTT. The chain employs TRBV5-4 and TRBJ2-2, with D perhaps TRBD2 (5 bases). The ends were cut back, 3 bases at V and 6 bases at J, with 15 bases in the middle. This CDR3 is built from 15 residues. The germline CDR1 and CDR2 sequences are SGHNT and YYREEE (reference sequence). The full variable domain, in which reference TRBV5-4 and TRBJ2-2 provide the parts outside the CDR3, is ETGVTQSPTHLIKTRGQQVTLRCSSQSGHNTVSWYQQALGQGPQFIFQYYREEENGRGNFPPRFSGLQFPNYSSELNVNALELDDSALYLCASSYGVSDAGELFFGEGSRLTVL.

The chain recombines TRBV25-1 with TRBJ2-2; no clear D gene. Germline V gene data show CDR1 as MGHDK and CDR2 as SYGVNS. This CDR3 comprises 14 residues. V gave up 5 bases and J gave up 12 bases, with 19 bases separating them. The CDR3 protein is CASSISAEAAKLFF. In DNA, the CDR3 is TGTGCCAGCAGTATATCAGCAGAGGCAGCAAAGCTGTTTTTT.

CDR3 nucleotide sequence: TGTGCCAGCAGTTTACCGGGAGGGAACTACGAGCAGTACTTC. It specifies CASSLPGGNYEQYF. This chain connects TRBV28 to TRBJ2-7; 8 bases align to TRBD2. The junction had 3 bases not matched to a gene; V was cut back by 2 bases and J by 3 bases. Germline CDR1 reads MDHEN; CDR2 reads SYDVKM. This CDR3 is built from 14 residues.

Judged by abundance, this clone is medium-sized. This chain's CDR3 is CASSRTAGNQPQHF. The CDR3 DNA is TGTGCCAGCAGTAGAACTGCGGGCAATCAGCCCCAGCATTTT. The V call is TRBV6-2 or TRBV6-3, the J call TRBJ1-5; no definite D call. Germline-derived CDR1 and CDR2 are MNHEY and SVGEGT. Trimming stripped 5 bases from V and 2 bases from J, with 10 bases between. There are 14 residues in the CDR3.

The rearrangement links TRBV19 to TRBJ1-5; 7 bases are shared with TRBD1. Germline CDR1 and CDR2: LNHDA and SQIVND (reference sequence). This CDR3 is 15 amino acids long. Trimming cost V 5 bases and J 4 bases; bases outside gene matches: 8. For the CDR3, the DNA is TGTGCCAGTAGTGGCCAGGGACAGCTGAATCAGCCCCAGCATTTT. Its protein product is CASSGQGQLNQPQHF.

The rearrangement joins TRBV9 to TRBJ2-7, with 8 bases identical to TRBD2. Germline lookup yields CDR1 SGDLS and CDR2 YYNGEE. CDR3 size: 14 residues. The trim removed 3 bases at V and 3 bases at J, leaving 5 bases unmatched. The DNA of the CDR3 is TGTGCCAGCAGCGAGGGACTAGATATCTACGAGCAGTACTTC. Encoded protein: CASSEGLDIYEQYF.

The CDR3 DNA is TGTGCCAGCAGGCCCCTAGCGGAAGCCAAAAACATTCAGTACTTC. Its protein product is CASRPLAEAKNIQYF. The J gene is TRBJ2-4, the V gene TRBV6-1; 7 bases match TRBD2. Germline CDR1 MNHNS, CDR2 SASEGT. With V trimmed by 6 bases and J by 0 bases, 5 bases remained unmatched. The CDR3 runs to 15 residues.

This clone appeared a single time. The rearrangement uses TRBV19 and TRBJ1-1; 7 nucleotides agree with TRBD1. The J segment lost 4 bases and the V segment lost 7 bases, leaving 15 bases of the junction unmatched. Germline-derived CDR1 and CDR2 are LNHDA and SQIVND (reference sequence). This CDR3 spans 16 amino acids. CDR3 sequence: CASNHRGGLVGTEAFF. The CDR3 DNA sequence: TGTGCCAGTAACCACAGGGGTGGGTTAGTCGGCACTGAAGCTTTCTTT. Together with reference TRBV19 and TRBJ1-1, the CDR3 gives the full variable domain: DGGITQSPKYLFRKEGQNVTLSCEQNLNHDAMYWYRQDPGQGLRLIYYSQIVNDFQKGDIAEGYSVSREKKESFPLTVTSAQKNPTAFYLCASNHRGGLVGTEAFFGQGTRLTVV.

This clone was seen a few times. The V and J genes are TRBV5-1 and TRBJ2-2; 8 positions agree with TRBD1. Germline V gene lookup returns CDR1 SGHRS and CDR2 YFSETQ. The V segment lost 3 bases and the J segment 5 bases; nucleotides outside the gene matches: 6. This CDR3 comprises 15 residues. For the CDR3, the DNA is TGCGCCAGCAGCTCTCAAACAGGGGGAACCGGGGAGCTGTTTTTT. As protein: CASSSQTGGTGELFF.

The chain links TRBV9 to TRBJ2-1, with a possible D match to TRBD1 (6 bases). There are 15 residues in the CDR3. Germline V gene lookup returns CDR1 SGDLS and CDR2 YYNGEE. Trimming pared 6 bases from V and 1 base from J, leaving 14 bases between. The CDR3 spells CASTKSGASYNEQFF. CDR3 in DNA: TGTGCCAGCACCAAGTCAGGGGCGTCCTACAATGAGCAGTTCTTC.

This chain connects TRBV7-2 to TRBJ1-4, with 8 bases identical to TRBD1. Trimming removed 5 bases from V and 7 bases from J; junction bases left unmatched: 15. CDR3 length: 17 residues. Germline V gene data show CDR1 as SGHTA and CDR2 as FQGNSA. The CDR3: CASSLIGGGQGGEKLFF. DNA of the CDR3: TGTGCCAGCAGCCTCATTGGCGGAGGACAGGGCGGTGAAAAACTGTTTTTT.

CDR3 loop: CASSPVPRQGNGYTF. CDR3 in DNA: TGTGCCAGCAGCCCCGTCCCGAGACAGGGAAACGGCTACACCTTC. This sequence joins TRBV9 and TRBJ1-2; 7 bases are a match to TRBD1. J lost 8 bases, V lost 4 bases, and 14 bases had no gene match. The CDR3 has 15 amino acids. The germline V gene has CDR1 SGDLS and CDR2 YYNGEE.

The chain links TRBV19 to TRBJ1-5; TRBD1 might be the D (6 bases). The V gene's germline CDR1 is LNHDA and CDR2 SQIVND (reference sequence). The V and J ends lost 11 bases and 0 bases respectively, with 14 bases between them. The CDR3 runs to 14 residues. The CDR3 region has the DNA TGTGCCGGACGGGACACTTATAGCAATCAGCCCCAGCATTTT. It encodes CAGRDTYSNQPQHF.

CDR3 DNA sequence: TGTGCCAGCAGCCCCAGATGGCCCAGCCGGGTGGATACGCAGTATTTT. Translating gives CASSPRWPSRVDTQYF. The chain couples TRBV13 to TRBJ2-3, with D unresolved. This CDR3 contains 16 residues. With 5 bases removed from V and 6 bases from J, the gap between germline ends came to 21 bases. Germline values: CDR1 PRHDT, CDR2 FYEKMQ (reference sequence).

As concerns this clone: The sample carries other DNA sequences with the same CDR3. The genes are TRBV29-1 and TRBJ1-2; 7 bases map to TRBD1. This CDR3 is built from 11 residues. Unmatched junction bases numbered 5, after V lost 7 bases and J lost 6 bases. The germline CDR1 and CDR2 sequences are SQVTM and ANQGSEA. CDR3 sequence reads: CSDRQGDGYTF. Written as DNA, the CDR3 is TGCAGCGACAGACAGGGCGATGGCTACACCTTC.

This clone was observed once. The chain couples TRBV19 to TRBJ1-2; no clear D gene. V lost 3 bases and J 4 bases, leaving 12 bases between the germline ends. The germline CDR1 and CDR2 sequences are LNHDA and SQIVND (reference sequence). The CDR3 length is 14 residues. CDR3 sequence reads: CASSILQPTYGYTF. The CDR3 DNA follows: TGTGCCAGTAGTATCCTACAGCCTACCTATGGCTACACCTTC.

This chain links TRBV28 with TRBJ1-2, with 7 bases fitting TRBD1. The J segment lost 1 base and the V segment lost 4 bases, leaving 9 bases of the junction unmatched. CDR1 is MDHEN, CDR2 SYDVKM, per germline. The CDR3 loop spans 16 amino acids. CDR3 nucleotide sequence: TGTGCCAGCAGTTCACTTCCTTACAGGGGTAACTATGGCTACACCTTC. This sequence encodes CASSSLPYRGNYGYTF.

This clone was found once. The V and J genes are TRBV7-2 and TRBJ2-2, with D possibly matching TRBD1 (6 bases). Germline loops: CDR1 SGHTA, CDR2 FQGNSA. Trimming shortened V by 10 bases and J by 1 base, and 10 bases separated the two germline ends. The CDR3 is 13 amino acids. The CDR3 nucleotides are TGTGCCACTGGGACAAGGAACACCGGGGAGCTGTTTTTT. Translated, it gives CATGTRNTGELFF.

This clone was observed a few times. CDR3 residues: CASAPSGRVDTQYF. In nucleotides, the CDR3 is TGCGCCAGCGCACCTAGCGGGAGGGTAGATACGCAGTATTTT. The rearrangement joins TRBV10-2 to TRBJ2-3, with TRBD2 matching over 12 bases. V shed 8 bases and J 5 bases; nucleotides not matched to a gene: 5. This CDR3 contains 14 residues. Germline V lookup: CDR1 WSHSY, CDR2 SAAADI.